This T cell receptor beta chain was found in a study of blood T cells in healthy people across ages (dated by TCRdb to about 2015). For the study in its entirety: In model experiments, template switching captured roughly one uniquely barcoded TCR beta cDNA molecule for every two T cells. To track age-related changes in TCR beta repertoire diversity, the study relied on deep sequencing normalized with unique cDNA molecular identifiers. Donors were grouped into four age groups: young (average approximately 15 years), middle-aged (39), aged (roughly 67) and long-lived (over 80). To avoid experimental bias, donors of different ages were randomly spread across the sequencing lanes. The study analyzed two additional independent replicas of 1 million unique cDNA reads from the same blood draw for two donors, one aged 18 to 29 and one aged 80 or older. The investigation overall reported the following: Compared with the aged group, more naive CD4+ T cells, fewer expanded clones and increased TCR diversity were shown by the long-lived group, suggesting age selection. Observed TCR beta diversity per million T cells fell roughly linearly with age, and a significant reduction was already apparent by age roughly 40. The CMV infection status of donors was not known, potentially confounding age-related changes in expanded clonotypes. Because profiling used bulk unsorted PBMCs, naive and antigen-experienced compartments could not be compared conclusively. A strong correlation was found between observed TCR beta diversity and the percentage of naive T cells measured by flow cytometry. Estimates of total diversity based on one million sequenced T cells were regarded as lower bounds and as underestimates.

CDR1 and CDR2, per the germline V gene, are MNHEY and SVGAGI. The junction shows trimming of 1 base on V and 7 bases on J, plus 13 bases between the germline ends. The CDR3 sequence holds 14 residues, the cysteine and phenylalanine included. Of all the DNA, just the CDR3 is kept, 42 bases in frame from base 1. This clonotype was recorded only once. Its antigen target is currently unknown. No qualities accompany the bases; no much larger clone lies one base away. Systemically healthy Caucasian individuals from Russia, roughly 40 in total and aged roughly 6 to 100 years, were included as donors. Each donor gave ten milliliters of peripheral blood, collected into EDTA-treated Vacutainer tubes. Ficoll-Paque density-gradient centrifugation was used to isolate PBMCs, with at least 6.5 million per sample. Total RNA was extracted from PBMCs with Trizol reagent, with at least 6 micrograms obtained per sample. For every donor, flow cytometry on a PBMC aliquot measured the percentage of naive CD45RAhigh/CD27high T cells.

The method behind the library was 5' RACE. The second PCR ran for about 6 to 11 cycles and used a J-beta primer mix along with a sample-barcoded 5' primer. A unique molecular identifier was introduced onto each TCR beta cDNA molecule by a template-switch 5' adaptor carrying 12 random nucleotides. At least 2.5 million CDR3-containing paired-end reads were obtained from each sample. First-strand cDNA was synthesized from all RNA with the Mint cDNA synthesis kit, primed by a TRBC-specific oligonucleotide. All cDNA was treated with uracil-DNA glycosylase and then went through a first 18-cycle PCR with the universal primers M1SS and BC2_uni_R. The authors' pipeline ran thus. Each sample was normalized by randomly selecting 1 million high-quality reads, each carrying a distinct molecular identifier. Reads sharing molecular identifiers were discarded rather than binned into consensus sequences. CDR3 identification, clonotype clustering and error correction used MiTCR with a Q25 quality threshold and the strictest error-elimination algorithm. A nonparametric unseen species model with Euler transformation was used to estimate a lower bound on total TCR beta diversity. TCRdb reworked the public reads: Q25 trimming with fastp, MiXCR clone assembly, productive beta chains retained. Rows matching on CDR3 protein sequence are summarized as one entry with the most common DNA and genes. Clone size and V and J calls follow TCRdb, not the original study. Across this sample there are some 1.8 million distinct CDR3 sequences, with about two fifths seen only once. Roughly 23% of the sample comes from the top ten.

The sequenced material came from blood. This receptor was taken from a human donor in good health. The chain links TRBV6-5 with TRBJ1-2; the D gene is perhaps TRBD1, on 5 matching bases. The CDR3 region: CASSYFEGAGGYTF. The sequence in DNA is TGTGCCAGCAGTTACTTTGAAGGGGCTGGTGGCTACACCTTC.